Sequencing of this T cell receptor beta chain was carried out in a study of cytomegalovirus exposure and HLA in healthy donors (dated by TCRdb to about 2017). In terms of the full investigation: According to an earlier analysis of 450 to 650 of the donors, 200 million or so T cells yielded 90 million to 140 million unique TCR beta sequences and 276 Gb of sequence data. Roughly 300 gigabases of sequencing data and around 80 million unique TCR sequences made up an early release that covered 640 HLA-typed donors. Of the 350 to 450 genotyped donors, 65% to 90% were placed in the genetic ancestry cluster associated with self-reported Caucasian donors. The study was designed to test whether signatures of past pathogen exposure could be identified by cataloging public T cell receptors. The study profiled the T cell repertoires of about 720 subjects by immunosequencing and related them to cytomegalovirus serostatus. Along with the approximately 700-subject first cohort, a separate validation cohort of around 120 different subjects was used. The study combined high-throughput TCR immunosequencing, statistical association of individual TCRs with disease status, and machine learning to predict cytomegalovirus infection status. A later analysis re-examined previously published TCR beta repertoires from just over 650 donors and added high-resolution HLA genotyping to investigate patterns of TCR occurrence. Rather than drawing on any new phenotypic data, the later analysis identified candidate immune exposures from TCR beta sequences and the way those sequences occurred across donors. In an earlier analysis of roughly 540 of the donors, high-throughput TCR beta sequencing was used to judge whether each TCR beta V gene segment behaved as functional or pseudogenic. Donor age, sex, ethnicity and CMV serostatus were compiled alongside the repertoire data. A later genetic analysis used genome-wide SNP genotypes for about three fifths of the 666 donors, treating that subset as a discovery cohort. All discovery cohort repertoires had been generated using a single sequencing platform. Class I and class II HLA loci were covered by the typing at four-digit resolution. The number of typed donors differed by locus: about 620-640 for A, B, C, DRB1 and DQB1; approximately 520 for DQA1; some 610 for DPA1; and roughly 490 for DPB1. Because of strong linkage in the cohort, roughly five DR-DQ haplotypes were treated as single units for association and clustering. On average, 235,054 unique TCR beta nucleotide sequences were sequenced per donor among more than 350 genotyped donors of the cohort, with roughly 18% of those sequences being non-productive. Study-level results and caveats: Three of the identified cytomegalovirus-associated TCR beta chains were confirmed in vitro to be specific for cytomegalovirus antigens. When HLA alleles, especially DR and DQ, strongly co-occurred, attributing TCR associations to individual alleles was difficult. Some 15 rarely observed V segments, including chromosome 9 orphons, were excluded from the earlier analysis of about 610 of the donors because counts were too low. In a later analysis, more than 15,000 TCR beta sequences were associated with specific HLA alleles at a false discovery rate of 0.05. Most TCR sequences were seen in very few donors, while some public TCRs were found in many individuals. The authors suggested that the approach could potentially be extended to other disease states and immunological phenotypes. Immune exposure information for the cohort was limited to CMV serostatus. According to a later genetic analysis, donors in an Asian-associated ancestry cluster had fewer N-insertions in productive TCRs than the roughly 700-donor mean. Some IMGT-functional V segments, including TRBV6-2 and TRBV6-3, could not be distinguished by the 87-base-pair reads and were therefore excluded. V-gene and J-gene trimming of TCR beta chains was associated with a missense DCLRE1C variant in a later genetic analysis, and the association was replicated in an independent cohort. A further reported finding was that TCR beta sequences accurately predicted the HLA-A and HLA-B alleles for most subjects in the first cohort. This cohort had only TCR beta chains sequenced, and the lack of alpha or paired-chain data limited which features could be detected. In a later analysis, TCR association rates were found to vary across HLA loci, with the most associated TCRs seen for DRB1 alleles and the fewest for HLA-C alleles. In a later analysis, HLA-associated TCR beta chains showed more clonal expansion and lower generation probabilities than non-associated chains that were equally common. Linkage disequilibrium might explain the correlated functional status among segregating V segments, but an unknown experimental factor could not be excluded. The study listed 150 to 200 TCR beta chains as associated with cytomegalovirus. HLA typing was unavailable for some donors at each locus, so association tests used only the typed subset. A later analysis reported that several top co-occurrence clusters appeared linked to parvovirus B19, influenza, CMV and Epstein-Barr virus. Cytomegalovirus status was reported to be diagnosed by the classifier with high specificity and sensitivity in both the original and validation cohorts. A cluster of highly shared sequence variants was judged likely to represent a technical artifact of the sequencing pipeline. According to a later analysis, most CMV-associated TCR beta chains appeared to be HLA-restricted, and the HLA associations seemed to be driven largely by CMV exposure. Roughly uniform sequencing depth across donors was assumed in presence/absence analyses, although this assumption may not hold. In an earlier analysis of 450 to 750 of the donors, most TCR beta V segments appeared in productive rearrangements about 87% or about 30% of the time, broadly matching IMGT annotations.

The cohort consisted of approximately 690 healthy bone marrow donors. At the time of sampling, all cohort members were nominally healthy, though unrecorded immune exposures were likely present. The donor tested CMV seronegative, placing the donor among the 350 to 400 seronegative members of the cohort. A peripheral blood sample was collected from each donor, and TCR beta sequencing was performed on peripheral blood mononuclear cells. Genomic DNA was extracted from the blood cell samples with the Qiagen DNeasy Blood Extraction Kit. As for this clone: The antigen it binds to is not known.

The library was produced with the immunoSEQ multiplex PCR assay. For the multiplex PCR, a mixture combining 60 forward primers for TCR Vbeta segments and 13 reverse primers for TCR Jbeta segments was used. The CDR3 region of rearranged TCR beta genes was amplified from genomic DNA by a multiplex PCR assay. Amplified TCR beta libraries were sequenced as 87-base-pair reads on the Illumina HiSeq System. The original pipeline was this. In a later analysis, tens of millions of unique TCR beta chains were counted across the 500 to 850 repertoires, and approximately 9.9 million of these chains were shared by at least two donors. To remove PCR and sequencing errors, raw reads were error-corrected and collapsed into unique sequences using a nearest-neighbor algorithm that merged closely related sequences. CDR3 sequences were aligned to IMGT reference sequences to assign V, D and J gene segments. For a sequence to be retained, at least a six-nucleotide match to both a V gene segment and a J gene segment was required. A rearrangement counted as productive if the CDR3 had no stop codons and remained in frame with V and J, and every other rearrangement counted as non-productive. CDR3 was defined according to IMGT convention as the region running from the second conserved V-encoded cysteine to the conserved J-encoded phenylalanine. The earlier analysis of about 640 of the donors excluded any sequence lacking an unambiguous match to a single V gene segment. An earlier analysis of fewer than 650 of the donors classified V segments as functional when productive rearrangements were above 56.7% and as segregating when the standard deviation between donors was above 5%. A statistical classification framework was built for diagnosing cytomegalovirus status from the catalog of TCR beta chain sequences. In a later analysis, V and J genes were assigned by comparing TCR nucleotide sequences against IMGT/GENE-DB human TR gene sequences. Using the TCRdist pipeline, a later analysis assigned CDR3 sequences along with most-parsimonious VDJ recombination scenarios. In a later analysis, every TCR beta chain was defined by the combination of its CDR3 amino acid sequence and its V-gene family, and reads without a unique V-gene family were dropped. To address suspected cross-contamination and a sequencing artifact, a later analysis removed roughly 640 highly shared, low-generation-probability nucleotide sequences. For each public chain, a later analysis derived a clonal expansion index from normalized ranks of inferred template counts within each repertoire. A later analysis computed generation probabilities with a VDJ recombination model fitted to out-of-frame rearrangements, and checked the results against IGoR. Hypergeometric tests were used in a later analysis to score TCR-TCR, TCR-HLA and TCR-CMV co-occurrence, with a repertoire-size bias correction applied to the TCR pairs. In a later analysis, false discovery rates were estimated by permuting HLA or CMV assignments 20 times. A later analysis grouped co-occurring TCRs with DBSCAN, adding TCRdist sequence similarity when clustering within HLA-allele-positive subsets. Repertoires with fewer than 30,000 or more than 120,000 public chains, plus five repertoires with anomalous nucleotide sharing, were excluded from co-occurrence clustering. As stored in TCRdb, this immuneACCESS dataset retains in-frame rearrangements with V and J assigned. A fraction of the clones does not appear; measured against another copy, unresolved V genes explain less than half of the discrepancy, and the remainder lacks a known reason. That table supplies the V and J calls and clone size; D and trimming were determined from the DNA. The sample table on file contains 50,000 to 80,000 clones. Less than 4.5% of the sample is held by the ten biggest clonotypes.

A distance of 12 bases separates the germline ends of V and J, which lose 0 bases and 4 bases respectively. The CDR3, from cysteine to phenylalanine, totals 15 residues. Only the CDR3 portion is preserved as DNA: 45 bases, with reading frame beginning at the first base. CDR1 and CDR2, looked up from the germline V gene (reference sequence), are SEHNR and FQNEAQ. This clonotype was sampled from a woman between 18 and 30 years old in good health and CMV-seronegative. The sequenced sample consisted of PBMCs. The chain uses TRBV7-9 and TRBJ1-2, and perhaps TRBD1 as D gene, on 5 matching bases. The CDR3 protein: CASSLADKLIYGYTF. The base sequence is TGTGCCAGCAGCTTAGCGGACAAGCTGATCTATGGCTACACCTTC.